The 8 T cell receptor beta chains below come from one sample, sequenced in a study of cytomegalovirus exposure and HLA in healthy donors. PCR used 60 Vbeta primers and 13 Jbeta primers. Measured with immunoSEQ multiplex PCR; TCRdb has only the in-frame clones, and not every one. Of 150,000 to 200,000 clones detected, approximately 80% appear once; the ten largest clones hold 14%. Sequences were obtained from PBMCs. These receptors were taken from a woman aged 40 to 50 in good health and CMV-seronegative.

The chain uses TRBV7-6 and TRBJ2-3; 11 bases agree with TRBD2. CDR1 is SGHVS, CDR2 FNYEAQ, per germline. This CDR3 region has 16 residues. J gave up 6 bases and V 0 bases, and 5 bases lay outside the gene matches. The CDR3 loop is CASSLASGGAWDTQYF. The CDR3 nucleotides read TGTGCCAGCAGCTTAGCTAGCGGGGGGGCCTGGGATACGCAGTATTTT.

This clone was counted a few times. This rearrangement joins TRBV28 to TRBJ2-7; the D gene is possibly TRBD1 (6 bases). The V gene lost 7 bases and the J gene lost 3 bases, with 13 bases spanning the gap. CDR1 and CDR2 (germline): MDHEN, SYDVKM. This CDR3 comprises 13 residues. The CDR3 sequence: CASTNRAHYEQYF. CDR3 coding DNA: TGTGCCAGCACGAACAGGGCCCACTACGAGCAGTACTTC.

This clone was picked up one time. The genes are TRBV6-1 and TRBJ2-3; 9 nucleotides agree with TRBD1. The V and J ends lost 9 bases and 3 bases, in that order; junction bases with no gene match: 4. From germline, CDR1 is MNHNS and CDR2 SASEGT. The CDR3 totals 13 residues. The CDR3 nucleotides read TGTGCCAGTTCGGGACAGGGTACAGATACGCAGTATTTT. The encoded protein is CASSGQGTDTQYF.

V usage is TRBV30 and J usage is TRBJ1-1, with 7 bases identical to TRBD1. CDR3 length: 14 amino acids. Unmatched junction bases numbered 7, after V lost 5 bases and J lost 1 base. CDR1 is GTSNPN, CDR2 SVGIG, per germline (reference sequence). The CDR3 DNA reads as TGTGCCTGGCATAGGACAGGCTGGAACACTGAAGCTTTCTTT. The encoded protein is CAWHRTGWNTEAFF.

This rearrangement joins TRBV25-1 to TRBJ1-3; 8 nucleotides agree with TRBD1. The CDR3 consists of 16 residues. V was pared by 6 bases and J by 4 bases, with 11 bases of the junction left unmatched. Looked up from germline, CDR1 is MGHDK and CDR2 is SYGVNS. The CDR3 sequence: CASRQQGDTSGNTIYF. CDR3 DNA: TGTGCCAGCAGACAACAGGGGGATACCTCCGGAAACACCATATATTTT.

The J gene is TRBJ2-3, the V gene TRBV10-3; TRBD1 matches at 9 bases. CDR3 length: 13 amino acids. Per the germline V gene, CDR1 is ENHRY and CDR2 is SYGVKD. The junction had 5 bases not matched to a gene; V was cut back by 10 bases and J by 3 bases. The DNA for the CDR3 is TGTGCCACAGGGGACAGGGAGACAGATACGCAGTATTTT. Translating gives CATGDRETDTQYF.

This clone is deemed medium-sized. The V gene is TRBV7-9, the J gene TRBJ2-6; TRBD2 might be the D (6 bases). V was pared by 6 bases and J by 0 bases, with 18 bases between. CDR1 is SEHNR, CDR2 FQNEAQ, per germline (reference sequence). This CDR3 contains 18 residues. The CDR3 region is CASRAPPDGSSGANVLTF. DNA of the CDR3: TGTGCCAGCAGGGCCCCCCCGGACGGGAGCTCTGGGGCCAACGTCCTGACTTTC.

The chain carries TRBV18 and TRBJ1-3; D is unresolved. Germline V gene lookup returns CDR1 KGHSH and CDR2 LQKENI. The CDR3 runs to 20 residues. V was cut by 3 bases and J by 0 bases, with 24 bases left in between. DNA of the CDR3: TGTGCCAGCTCACCCCCCGTGGGCTCGGTCGAGACGGACTCTGGAAACACCATATATTTT. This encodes CASSPPVGSVETDSGNTIYF.